This paragraph reports one TCR beta chain. Its antigen is not yet known. No quality values exist for individual bases; no much larger clone is one base distant. The CDR3 regions of human TCRbeta chains were analyzed by immunosequencing. As for the original processing: TCRs in the repertoires were compared against a reference library of SARS-CoV-2-specific TCRs that had been generated with the MIRA antigen-specificity platform. Breadth was defined as the fraction of unique TCRs that were SARS-CoV-2-associated, and depth was defined as the fraction of total T cells that were SARS-CoV-2-associated. Each spike-specific TCR was assigned to its reactive spike region and to a CD4 or CD8 class using the MIRA data. Log10-transformed breadth and depth values were compared by one-way ANOVA with Sidak's multiple comparisons tests. TCRdb retrieved this table from immuneACCESS and kept in-frame rearrangements only. Not all clones are present; in checked studies, unresolved V genes account for under half, and no reason is known for the remainder. From that table come the V and J calls and clone size; the DNA was used to work out D and trimming. The sample table contains tens of thousands of clones; only one count was recorded for approximately 81% of them. The ten top clones hold approximately 13% of the sample.

Per the publication, the time point label means: baseline before first vaccination. Samples from vaccinated people were obtained from the UK trials COV001 and COV002, which included a single-blind randomized controlled phase 2/3 trial of AZD1222 (ChAdOx1 nCoV-19) in healthy adults. For TCRbeta chain sequencing, PBMC samples were collected from trial participants at day 0 and at day 28 after the second dose. V and J lose 5 bases and 1 base, and a span of 21 bases separates them. Inclusive of the bounding cysteine and phenylalanine, the CDR3 is 18 residues long. The entry retains the CDR3 DNA only, 54 bases that are in frame from base 1. From a lookup of the germline V gene, CDR1 and CDR2 are LGHNT and FRNRAP. The data belong to a study of T cell responses to AZD1222 COVID-19 vaccine (dated by TCRdb to about 2021). Describing the broader study: AZD1222 recipients with second doses at about 4 weeks or about 12 weeks were pooled, because spike-specific TCR depth and breadth did not differ between schedules. TCR sequencing covered some 240 trial participants: 200 to 220 given two doses of AZD1222 and 26 given two doses of MenACWY control vaccine. Trial participants were enrolled by age into subgroups of 18-55, 56-69 and 70-plus years, and roughly 150, 30 and 60 TCR-sequenced participants, respectively, were included in these subgroups.

The full study reports these points: Conclusions about previously exposed vaccinees were limited because only six AZD1222 recipients were SARS-CoV-2 seropositive at baseline. Because no samples from the day 14 peak response were available, repertoires could be characterized only after the peak T cell response. Vaccine-associated CD4 TCRs spanned the whole spike protein, with dominant responses in regions 160-218 and 743-854. Spike-specific TCR breadth and depth rose significantly after two AZD1222 doses compared with day 0 and with MenACWY recipients. Reportedly, almost half of the unique spike-specific TCRs recognized epitopes lying outside the regions that are mutated in the B.1.351 and B.1.1.7 variants. In the small 56-69-year group, the increase in depth fell short of significance, most likely because of low power. Most participants were white British and females outnumbered males, and the authors suggested that clonal diversity may have been underestimated.

Sequenced here: peripheral blood, sampled on day 0 of AZD1222 vaccination. The chain is assembled from TRBV12-5 and TRBJ2-1, with an unclear D gene assignment. The clonotype was recovered from an adult in good health. For the CDR3, the sequence is CASGRVKDGNPSYNEQFF. The DNA sequence reads TGTGCTAGTGGTCGAGTTAAGGATGGCAACCCGTCCTACAATGAGCAGTTCTTC. When the CDR3 is completed using the reference TRBV12-5 and TRBJ2-1 genes on either side, the full variable domain is DARVTQTPRHKVTEMGQEVTMRCQPILGHNTVFWYRQTMMQGLELLAYFRNRAPLDDSGMPKDRFSAEMPDATLATLKIQPSEPRDSAVYFCASGRVKDGNPSYNEQFFGPGTRLTVL.